The clone carrying this TCR beta chain has a single count. This entry belongs to a study of blood T cell repertoires in COVID-19. Overall study context: The analysed material was cDNA or gDNA that came from T cells, B-cell-depleted T cells, or PBMCs.

Per germline, CDR1 MGHRA and CDR2 YSYEKL. This CDR3 comprises 18 residues. Trimming cost V 1 base and J 0 bases; bases outside gene matches: 1. Original methodology: How many nucleated cells were present was estimated from reference gene primer amplification. Sequenced by immunoSEQ multiplex PCR; TCRdb stores in-frame clones only, minus some. From that table come the V and J calls and clone size; the DNA was used to work out D and trimming. Of approximately 100,000 clones detected, about nine tenths appear once; the ten largest clones hold around a sixth. This sequence joins TRBV4-1 and TRBJ2-2; 14 bases fit TRBD2. The receptor's source is a man aged 50 or older with acute or convalescent COVID-19. Specimen: peripheral blood. CDR3 region: CASSQGTSGGPNTGELFF. The CDR3 DNA follows: TGCGCCAGCAGCCAAGGGACTAGCGGGGGGCCGAACACCGGGGAGCTGTTTTTT.